What follows are 20 T cell receptor beta chains derived from one specimen sequenced in a study of shared clonotypes between healthy human individuals. TCRdb's table, derived via immunoSEQ multiplex PCR, lists solely in-frame clones and lacks some. The repertoire holds around 370,000 clones, with approximately 97% as singletons. The specimen sequenced was memory CD8+ T cells sorted from blood. Sample subset: CD45RO+ cells pooled with CCR7-negative TemRA cells. The receptors derive from a man aged 30 to 45 in good health.

The chain uses TRBV13 and TRBJ1-3, with D unclear. The CDR3 is 14 residues long. The germline gives CDR1 PRHDT, CDR2 FYEKMQ (reference sequence). Between the trimmed V and J ends, which lost 3 bases and 6 bases, there was a span of 12 bases. Written as DNA, the CDR3 is TGTGCCAGCAGCTTTGGTCAGCCACCAAACACCATATATTTT. Translating gives CASSFGQPPNTIYF. Using reference TRBV13 and TRBJ1-3 for the parts outside the CDR3, the full variable domain is AAGVIQSPRHLIKEKRETATLKCYPIPRHDTVYWYQQGPGQDPQFLISFYEKMQSDKGSIPDRFSAQQFSDYHSELNMSSLELGDSALYFCASSFGQPPNTIYFGEGSWLTVV.

This sequence joins TRBV5-4 and TRBJ2-7; D not resolved. This CDR3 has 13 amino acids. The V end lost 5 bases, the J end lost 0 bases, and 9 bases lay between the germline ends. The V gene's germline CDR1 is SGHNT and CDR2 YYREEE (reference sequence). The CDR3 DNA reads TGTGCCAGCAGTCTCTCCAGCTCCTACGAGCAGTACTTC. Translating gives CASSLSSSYEQYF.

The chain recombines TRBV7-6 with TRBJ2-7; D is unresolved. Germline CDR1 reads SGHVS; CDR2 reads FNYEAQ. V lost 2 bases to trimming and J lost 4 bases, with 15 bases between them. The CDR3 runs 15 residues. The CDR3 nucleotides read TGTGCCAGCAGCTTAACCGCTAGTGTGCTTTACGAGCAGTACTTC. It encodes CASSLTASVLYEQYF.

V is TRBV6-1 and J is TRBJ2-3, with 8 bases identical to TRBD2. The CDR3 consists of 20 residues. CDR1 MNHNS and CDR2 SASEGT come from the germline V gene. The V and J ends lost 2 bases and 2 bases, in that order; junction bases with no gene match: 18. CDR3 bases: TGTGCCAGCAGTGAACTGGCACTAGCGGAAGTCATTGGATTCACAGATACGCAGTATTTT. This sequence encodes CASSELALAEVIGFTDTQYF.

The chain recombines TRBV7-2 with TRBJ2-1, with D perhaps matching TRBD1 (6 bases). V was cut by 5 bases and J by 10 bases, with 18 bases left in between. This CDR3 contains 14 residues. Germline CDR1 is SGHTA and CDR2 is FQGNSA. For the CDR3, the DNA is TGTGCCAGCAGCGCCGGGACATCCACGGGGGAGCAGTTCTTC. Translated: CASSAGTSTGEQFF.

This chain uses TRBV5-1 with TRBJ2-2; 9 nucleotides align to TRBD1. This CDR3 contains 14 residues. Germline V gives CDR1 SGHRS, CDR2 YFSETQ. Trimming took 2 bases from V and 9 from J; bases not matched to a gene: 5. CDR3 in DNA: TGCGCCAGCAGCTTTGGGACAGGGATAAGGGAGCTGTTTTTT. This gives the protein CASSFGTGIRELFF. The variable domain in full, with the rest retrieved from reference TRBV5-1 and TRBJ2-2, is KAGVTQTPRYLIKTRGQQVTLSCSPISGHRSVSWYQQTPGQGLQFLFEYFSETQRNKGNFPGRFSGRQFSNSRSEMNVSTLELGDSALYLCASSFGTGIRELFFGEGSRLTVL.

The chain couples TRBV30 to TRBJ1-5, with 7 bases that match TRBD1. The CDR3 runs 13 residues. Germline loops: CDR1 GTSNPN, CDR2 SVGIG (reference sequence). The V gene end was trimmed by 5 bases and the J gene end by 7 bases; junction bases not matched to a gene: 8. CDR3 bases: TGTGCCTGGCAGACAGGGACCCGACAGCCCCAGCATTTT. Amino acid sequence: CAWQTGTRQPQHF.

The chain uses TRBV6-6 and TRBJ1-4; D gene ambiguous. The V end lost 2 bases, the J end lost 0 bases, and 7 bases lay between the germline ends. Germline assignment: CDR1 MNHNY and CDR2 SVGAGI (reference sequence). The CDR3 is made up of 15 amino acids. CDR3 in amino acids: CASSYAQPTNEKLFF. The DNA for the CDR3 is TGTGCCAGCAGTTACGCGCAGCCAACTAATGAAAAACTGTTTTTT.

This chain uses TRBV5-1 with TRBJ1-3; a weak D match, TRBD1 (6 bases). The germline gives CDR1 SGHRS, CDR2 YFSETQ. CDR3 length: 19 residues. V lost 4 bases, J lost 0 bases, and 23 bases lay in between. CDR3 nucleotide sequence: TGCGCCAGCAGCAGATTCGGGATGACAGGTCAAAGCTCTGGAAACACCATATATTTT. The encoded protein is CASSRFGMTGQSSGNTIYF. The full variable domain, rest sourced from reference TRBV5-1 and TRBJ1-3, is KAGVTQTPRYLIKTRGQQVTLSCSPISGHRSVSWYQQTPGQGLQFLFEYFSETQRNKGNFPGRFSGRQFSNSRSEMNVSTLELGDSALYLCASSRFGMTGQSSGNTIYFGEGSWLTVV.

The rearrangement joins TRBV18 to TRBJ2-3, with a possible D match to TRBD1 (6 bases). V was clipped by 2 bases and J by 2 bases, with 11 bases between them. The CDR3 runs 15 residues. Germline CDR1 and CDR2: KGHSH and LQKENI. The CDR3 DNA reads as TGTGCCAGCTCACCAAGGGCAGGGGTCACAGATACGCAGTATTTT. This translates into CASSPRAGVTDTQYF.

The rearrangement joins TRBV5-1 to TRBJ2-7; 8 bases are a match to TRBD1. The ends lost 0 bases at V and 2 bases at J; junction bases unmatched: 4. This CDR3 comprises 15 residues. The germline gives CDR1 SGHRS, CDR2 YFSETQ. The CDR3 spells CASSLAGDRTYEQYF. The CDR3 region has the DNA TGCGCCAGCAGCTTGGCCGGGGACAGGACCTACGAGCAGTACTTC.

The chain carries TRBV27 and TRBJ2-3, with TRBD2 matching over 8 bases. The CDR3 spans 15 residues. The J segment lost 2 bases and the V segment lost 7 bases, leaving 8 bases of the junction unmatched. Germline assignment: CDR1 MNHEY and CDR2 SMNVEV (reference sequence). The CDR3 here is CASTPSGWVTDTQYF. CDR3 nucleotides: TGTGCCAGCACCCCTAGCGGGTGGGTCACAGATACGCAGTATTTT.

The chain couples TRBV6-1 to TRBJ2-3; 13 nucleotides align to TRBD2. V was clipped by 6 bases and J by 10 bases; unmatched bases: 7. This CDR3 has 14 residues. CDR1 and CDR2 (germline): MNHNS, SASEGT. CDR3 sequence reads: CASSRTSGSSAQYF. DNA of the CDR3: TGTGCCAGCAGCAGGACTAGCGGGAGTTCAGCGCAGTATTTT.

V gene TRBV9 combines with J gene TRBJ2-2; D call uncertain. The CDR3 has 14 residues. Deletions cut 0 bases from V and 5 bases from J, with 8 bases between. Germline CDR1 and CDR2: SGDLS and YYNGEE. CDR3 bases: TGTGCCAGCAGCGTAGTACCTCGGACCGGGGAGCTGTTTTTT. It is translated as CASSVVPRTGELFF.

The V and J genes are TRBV10-3 and TRBJ2-1; the match to TRBD2 covers 10 bases. J was trimmed by 8 bases and V by 6 bases; bases with no gene match: 7. The CDR3 spans 14 residues. From germline, CDR1 is ENHRY and CDR2 SYGVKD. As DNA, the CDR3 is TGTGCCATCAGGGCTAGCGGGGGCCGATATGAGCAGTTCTTC. It specifies CAIRASGGRYEQFF.

The chain has TRBV28 and TRBJ2-7; 8 positions match TRBD2. The V gene end was trimmed by 2 bases and the J gene end by 6 bases; junction bases not matched to a gene: 6. Germline V gene lookup returns CDR1 MDHEN and CDR2 SYDVKM. The CDR3 totals 14 residues. The CDR3 is CASSLRLAGLEQYF. The CDR3 nucleotides are TGTGCCAGCAGTTTAAGGCTAGCGGGCCTCGAGCAGTACTTC.

The chain couples TRBV7-3 to TRBJ2-2; D is ambiguous. V lost 6 bases, J lost 2 bases, and 10 bases lay in between. The germline V gene encodes CDR1 SGHTA and CDR2 FQGTGA. The CDR3 totals 14 residues. CDR3 sequence: CASSDDINTGELFF. CDR3 DNA sequence: TGTGCCAGCAGTGACGACATCAACACCGGGGAGCTGTTTTTT. Using reference TRBV7-3 and TRBJ2-2 for the parts outside the CDR3, the full variable domain is GAGVSQTPSNKVTEKGKYVELRCDPISGHTALYWYRQSLGQGPEFLIYFQGTGAADDSGLPNDRFFAVRPEGSVSTLKIQRTERGDSAVYLCASSDDINTGELFFGEGSRLTVL.

The J gene is TRBJ1-1, the V gene TRBV14; D not resolved. Trimming left V 2 bases short and J 5 bases short, with 12 bases between. Germline V gene data show CDR1 as SGHDN and CDR2 as FVKESK. CDR3 length: 14 amino acids. As DNA, the CDR3 is TGTGCCAGCAGCCAAAGAGGGAGAAGAACTGAAGCTTTCTTT. Its translation is CASSQRGRRTEAFF. Filled out from reference TRBV14 and TRBJ1-1, the complete variable domain reads EAGVTQFPSHSVIEKGQTVTLRCDPISGHDNLYWYRRVMGKEIKFLLHFVKESKQDESGMPNNRFLAERTGGTYSTLKVQPAELEDSGVYFCASSQRGRRTEAFFGQGTRLTVV.

J is TRBJ2-7 and V is TRBV28; D call uncertain. V was cut by 7 bases and J by 2 bases, with 18 bases left in between. Germline lookup yields CDR1 MDHEN and CDR2 SYDVKM. This CDR3 spans 15 amino acids. The CDR3 coding sequence is TGTGCCAGCACCACCAGGTGGGCCCCGACCTACGAGCAGTACTTC. Its translation is CASTTRWAPTYEQYF.

The chain employs TRBV2 and TRBJ1-1; no firm D call. The length of the CDR3 is 12 residues. Germline lookup yields CDR1 SNHLY and CDR2 FYNNEI. V lost 4 bases, J lost 1 base, and 4 bases lay in between. CDR3 DNA sequence: TGTGCCAGCAGTGGGAAGAACACTGAAGCTTTCTTT. Amino acid sequence: CASSGKNTEAFF.